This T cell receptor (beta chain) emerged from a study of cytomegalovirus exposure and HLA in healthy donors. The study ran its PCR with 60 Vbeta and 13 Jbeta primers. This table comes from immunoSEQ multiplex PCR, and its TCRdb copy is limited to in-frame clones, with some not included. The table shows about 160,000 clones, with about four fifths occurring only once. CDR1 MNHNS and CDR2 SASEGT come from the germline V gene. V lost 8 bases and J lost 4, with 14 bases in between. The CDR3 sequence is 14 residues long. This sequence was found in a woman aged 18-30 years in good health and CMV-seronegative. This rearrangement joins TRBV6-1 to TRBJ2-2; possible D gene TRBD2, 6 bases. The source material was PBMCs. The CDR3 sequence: CASRLERSTGELFF. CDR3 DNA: TGTGCCAGCCGACTAGAACGTTCCACCGGGGAGCTGTTTTTT.